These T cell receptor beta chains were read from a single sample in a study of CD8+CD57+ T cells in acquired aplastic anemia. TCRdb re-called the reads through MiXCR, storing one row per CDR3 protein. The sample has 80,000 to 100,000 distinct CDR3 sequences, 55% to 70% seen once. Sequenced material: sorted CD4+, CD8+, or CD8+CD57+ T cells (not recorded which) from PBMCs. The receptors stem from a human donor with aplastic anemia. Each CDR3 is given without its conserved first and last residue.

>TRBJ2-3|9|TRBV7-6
ASSPSRGQY
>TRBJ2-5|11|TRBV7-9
ASSLSGEETQY
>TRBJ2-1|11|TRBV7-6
ASSLGSYNEQF
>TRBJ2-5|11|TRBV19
ASRGLAMETQY
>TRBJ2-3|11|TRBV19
ASKGQGADTQY
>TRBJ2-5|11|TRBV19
ASSIGGWETQY
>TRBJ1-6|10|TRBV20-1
SAREGNSPLH
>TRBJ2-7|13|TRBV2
ASRTTSGANYEQY
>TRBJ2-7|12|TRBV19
ASSVGTGSYEQY
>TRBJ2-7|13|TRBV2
ASSEGASGFYEQY
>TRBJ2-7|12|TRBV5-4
ASSPDRVSYEQY
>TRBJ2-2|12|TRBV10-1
ASKDRVDTGELF
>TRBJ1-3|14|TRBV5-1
ASSLEVWVAGNTIY
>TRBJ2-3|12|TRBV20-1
SASRWTSEDTQY
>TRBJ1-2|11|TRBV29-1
SASGQGAYGYT
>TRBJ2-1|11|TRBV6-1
ASSTGLWNEQF
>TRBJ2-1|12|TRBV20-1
SARDEGRGDEQF
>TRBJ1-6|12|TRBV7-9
ASSFGQANSPLH
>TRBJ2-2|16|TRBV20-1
SARAMRQGSFNTGELF
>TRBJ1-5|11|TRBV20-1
SAGRGGNQPQH
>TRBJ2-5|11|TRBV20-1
SARRTARETQY
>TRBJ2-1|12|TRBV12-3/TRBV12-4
ASSLGGQGNEQF